The clone carrying this TCR beta chain was detected ten times or more. For TCRbeta, the library was prepared with unique molecular identifiers. TCRdb recomputed calls from the PCR reads with MiXCR, one row per CDR3 protein. The repertoire holds around 87,000 distinct CDR3 sequences, with 7% to 9% as singletons. Trimming left V 6 bases short and J 4 bases short, with 12 bases between. This CDR3 has 13 amino acids. These data belong to a study of T-cell reconstitution after alpha-beta-depleted transplantation in children. The chain joins TRBV12-3 or TRBV12-4 to TRBJ2-5; D gene unclear. The specimen comprised PBMCs from the stem cell graft donor, sampled from the stem cell graft. This clonotype originated in a human donor who donated a stem cell graft to a child with congenital amegakaryocytic thrombocytopenia. This CDR3 reads CASRQRLGETQYF. The CDR3 DNA follows: TGTGCCAGCAGACAGAGGCTGGGAGAGACCCAGTACTTC.